The 7 T cell receptor beta chains below come from one sample, sequenced in a study of beta chain features in type 1 diabetes. Reverse transcribing all isolated RNA meant expressed TCRB transcripts were sequenced. Profiled with immunoSEQ multiplex PCR; TCRdb holds only in-frame clones, not every one. The sample shows about 370,000 clones, about 16% of them seen only once. The sequencing sample was made of naive CD4+ T cells from blood. These receptor sequences come from a woman younger than 35 in good health.

With respect to this clone: Within the sample, other DNA sequences also encode this same CDR3. The chain recombines TRBV30 with TRBJ2-5, with unresolved D. Trimming shortened V by 2 bases and J by 4 bases, and 5 bases separated the two germline ends. The V gene's germline CDR1 is GTSNPN and CDR2 SVGIG (reference sequence). The CDR3 runs 11 residues. CDR3 sequence reads: CAWSPRETQYF. DNA of the CDR3: TGTGCCTGGAGTCCGAGAGAGACCCAGTACTTC.

The genes are TRBV7-2 and TRBJ2-1; TRBD1 matches at 8 bases. In germline, CDR1 is SGHTA, CDR2 FQGNSA. The V segment lost 5 bases and the J segment 7 bases; nucleotides outside the gene matches: 13. This CDR3 contains 16 residues. The CDR3 bases are TGTGCCAGCAGCCCCGCTCTGTTGGGGGACAGGAATGAGCAGTTCTTC. As protein: CASSPALLGDRNEQFF.

This clone occurred a few times. This sequence joins TRBV4-1 and TRBJ2-1; D perhaps matches TRBD2 (6 bases). The germline CDR1 and CDR2 sequences are MGHRA and YSYEKL. Trimming removed 3 bases from V and 3 bases from J, with 18 bases in between. The CDR3 is made up of 17 amino acids. Written as DNA, the CDR3 is TGCGCCAGCAGCCACGCCAGCGGGCCTCGAAACTACAATGAGCAGTTCTTC. This codes for CASSHASGPRNYNEQFF.

This chain connects TRBV11-2 to TRBJ2-5, with 9 positions matching TRBD2. V trimming: 1 base; J trimming: 5 bases; junction bases outside the gene matches: 8. CDR3 length: 16 residues. Germline V gene sequence: CDR1 SGHAT, CDR2 FQNNGV. The CDR3 DNA reads TGTGCCAGCAGCTTAGGTGCGGGAGGGCAGGGGGAGACCCAGTACTTC. It encodes CASSLGAGGQGETQYF.

This clone has more than one count but fewer than ten. The chain has TRBV7-2 and TRBJ2-1, with 8 bases that match TRBD2. The ends lost 5 bases at V and 3 bases at J; junction bases unmatched: 6. CDR3 length equals 15 residues. Germline V gene sequence: CDR1 SGHTA, CDR2 FQGNSA. CDR3 region: CASSHSGSIYNEQFF. CDR3 DNA: TGTGCCAGCAGCCACAGCGGGAGTATCTACAATGAGCAGTTCTTC.

This chain links TRBV4-2 with TRBJ1-5, with 9 bases fitting TRBD1. This CDR3 region has 18 residues. Germline CDR1 and CDR2: LGHNA and YNFKEQ. After removal of 2 bases from V and 4 bases from J, the junction contained 12 bases not matched to a gene. The CDR3 region is CASSQSSPGQGYNQPQHF. For the CDR3, the DNA is TGTGCCAGCAGCCAATCCAGCCCGGGACAGGGCTATAATCAGCCCCAGCATTTT.

This clone was counted a few times. The J gene is TRBJ2-1, the V gene TRBV30; TRBD1 agrees at 10 bases. Trimming took 0 bases from V and 7 from J; bases not matched to a gene: 3. In germline, CDR1 is GTSNPN, CDR2 SVGIG (reference sequence). The CDR3 totals 14 residues. CDR3 protein: CAWSVRTGGNEQFF. CDR3 DNA sequence: TGTGCCTGGAGTGTACGGACAGGGGGTAATGAGCAGTTCTTC.